These 28 T cell receptor beta chains share one sample of origin, sequenced in a study of CD8+CD57+ T cells in acquired aplastic anemia. The template used for profiling TCR beta VDJ and CDR3 was genomic DNA. MiXCR, applied by TCRdb to the reads, yields one record per CDR3 protein. The table includes about 250,000 distinct CDR3 sequences, approximately 45% detected once. Selection for sequencing was limited to patients who had shown CD8+CD57+ cell expansion by flow cytometry. Sample: sorted CD4+, CD8+, or CD8+CD57+ T cells (not recorded which) from PBMCs. Receptors originate from a human donor with aplastic anemia.

This clonotype has a handful of counts. A much larger clone lies one base from this, so it may be a read error. V usage is TRBV5-1 and J usage is TRBJ1-4, with a possible D match to TRBD1 (5 bases). Germline assignment: CDR1 SGHRS and CDR2 YFSETQ. The CDR3 consists of 13 residues. The CDR3 region is CAGSLFRGAGLFF. The CDR3, as DNA: TGCGCCGGCAGCTTGTTTCGGGGCGCCGGACTGTTTTTT.

The V call is TRBV20-1, the J call TRBJ2-5; no definite D call. V was clipped by 2 bases and J by 2 bases, with 9 bases between them. The CDR3 is 13 amino acids. Germline CDR1 and CDR2: DFQATT and SNEGSKA (reference sequence). The CDR3 sequence: CSARRTAQETQYF. CDR3 DNA: TGCAGTGCTAGACGCACAGCTCAAGAGACCCAGTACTTC.

Comment on this clonotype: The CDR3 end shows no conserved phenylalanine or tryptophan, and so a read error is likely. The chain carries TRBV20-1 and TRBJ1-2; tentatively, D is TRBD1 (6 bases). Looked up from germline, CDR1 is DFQATT and CDR2 is SNEGSKA (reference sequence). V gave up 3 bases and J gave up 3 bases, with 11 bases separating them. The CDR3 contains 13 residues. The DNA for the CDR3 is TGCAGTGCTAGGGCAACAGGGTACTATGGCTACACCCTC. Its translation is CSARATGYYGYTL.

This chain connects TRBV11-2 to TRBJ1-6, with 7 nucleotides matching TRBD1. This CDR3 region has 15 residues. The V gene end was trimmed by 4 bases and the J gene end by 5 bases; junction bases not matched to a gene: 5. CDR1 and CDR2 from the germline V gene are SGHAT and FQNNGV. The CDR3 sequence: CASSSGGSHNSPLHF. Written as DNA, the CDR3 is TGTGCCAGCAGCTCAGGGGGGTCCCATAATTCACCCCTCCACTTT.

The chain employs TRBV7-2 and TRBJ2-5; the D gene is possibly TRBD1 (5 bases). V shed 2 bases and J shed 3 bases, with 7 bases lying between them. This CDR3 spans 13 amino acids. CDR1 SGHTA and CDR2 FQGNSA come from the germline V gene. The DNA for the CDR3 is TGTGCCAGCAGCTTATTCAGGGAAGAGACCCAGTACTTC. As protein: CASSLFREETQYF.

This clonotype was detected only a few times. The rearrangement links TRBV10-3 to TRBJ2-1, with 7 bases lining up with TRBD2. The germline V gene has CDR1 ENHRY and CDR2 SYGVKD. The CDR3 runs to 15 residues. V lost 3 bases and J lost 8; bases outside the gene matches: 10. CDR3 sequence (DNA): TGTGCCATCAGTGACAGGGCTGGGGAGGGCGATGAGCAGTTCTTC. This translates into CAISDRAGEGDEQFF.

V is TRBV20-1 and J is TRBJ2-7; 7 bases line up with TRBD2. This CDR3 region has 21 residues. From germline, CDR1 is DFQATT and CDR2 SNEGSKA (reference sequence). V shed 0 bases and J 5 bases; nucleotides not matched to a gene: 28. The CDR3 reads CSARDYDMSGTTTGGIDEQYF. CDR3 coding DNA: TGCAGTGCTAGAGATTATGATATGAGCGGGACTACTACCGGGGGTATCGACGAGCAGTACTTC.

The gene calls are TRBV6-5 and TRBJ2-6, with D unclear. Germline lookup yields CDR1 MNHEY and CDR2 SVGAGI. The germline V and J ends were trimmed by 2 bases and 5 bases, with 4 bases remaining between them. CDR3 length: 13 residues. CDR3 sequence (DNA): TGTGCCAGCAGTTACGGTTGGGCCAACGTCCTGACTTTC. It yields the protein CASSYGWANVLTF.

This clonotype came up many times. The gene calls are TRBV10-1 and TRBJ1-6; no clear D. Trimming pared 7 bases from V and 9 bases from J, leaving 16 bases between. This CDR3 has 14 amino acids. Germline V gene lookup returns CDR1 WNHNN and CDR2 SYGVQD (reference sequence). CDR3: CASKAGSESSPLHF. CDR3 in DNA: TGCGCCAGCAAAGCGGGCTCGGAAAGTTCACCCCTCCACTTT.

This clonotype was picked up many times. The chain is built from TRBV10-3 and TRBJ2-6, with 7 bases aligning to TRBD2. V lost 8 bases and J lost 0; bases outside the gene matches: 7. The V gene's germline CDR1 is ENHRY and CDR2 SYGVKD. CDR3 length: 16 amino acids. CDR3 DNA sequence: TGTGCCATCGAGGCGGGAGTCCCCTCTGGGGCCAACGTCCTGACTTTC. It translates to CAIEAGVPSGANVLTF.

This clonotype was counted at least ten times. The J gene is TRBJ1-6, the V gene TRBV5-8; 9 bases fit TRBD1. The CDR3 runs 16 residues. Per the germline V gene, CDR1 is SGHTS and CDR2 is YDEGEE. The V segment lost 2 bases and the J segment 5 bases; nucleotides outside the gene matches: 5. The CDR3 DNA follows: TGTGCCAGCAGCTTTTTCCGGGACAGGGATAATTCACCCCTCCACTTT. This sequence encodes CASSFFRDRDNSPLHF.

This clonotype was recorded a few times. The V and J genes are TRBV27 and TRBJ2-2; 8 positions agree with TRBD1. The CDR3 consists of 15 residues. Germline CDR1 MNHEY, CDR2 SMNVEV (reference sequence). J lost 8 bases, V lost 5 bases, and 10 bases had no gene match. The CDR3 DNA reads TGTGCCAGCAGTCCCGAAGGACAGGGACGAGGGGAGCTGTTTTTT. Translated, it gives CASSPEGQGRGELFF.

A few counts support this clonotype. Given a much more abundant clone one base away, this may be a read error. The chain carries TRBV7-9 and TRBJ2-7; maybe TRBD1 (6 bases). The CDR3 has 17 amino acids. Germline assignment: CDR1 SEHNR and CDR2 FQNEAQ (reference sequence). The CDR3 spells CASTMRLGAGPPGERYF. CDR3 coding DNA: TGTGCCAGTACTATGAGACTGGGGGCAGGGCCTCCTGGCGAGCGGTACTTC.

The chain joins TRBV20-1 to TRBJ1-3; maybe TRBD1 (5 bases). CDR3 length equals 14 residues. Trimming removed 1 base at V and 0 bases at J, with 7 bases between. Germline V gene sequence: CDR1 DFQATT, CDR2 SNEGSKA (reference sequence). This CDR3 is CSARVTDSGNTIYF. As DNA, the CDR3 is TGCAGTGCTAGAGTGACAGACTCTGGAAACACCATATATTTT.

The CDR3, as DNA: TGCGCCAGCAGCTCGCCCTCAGCGGGGGTCCTTCAAGAGCAGTACTTC. This codes for CASSSPSAGVLQEQYF. This chain joins TRBV5-1 and TRBJ2-7, with TRBD2 matching over 8 bases. Unmatched junction bases numbered 15, after V lost 3 bases and J lost 7 bases. Per the germline V gene, CDR1 is SGHRS and CDR2 is YFSETQ. The CDR3 length is 16 residues. Variable domain in full (rest from reference TRBV5-1 and TRBJ2-7): KAGVTQTPRYLIKTRGQQVTLSCSPISGHRSVSWYQQTPGQGLQFLFEYFSETQRNKGNFPGRFSGRQFSNSRSEMNVSTLELGDSALYLCASSSPSAGVLQEQYFGPGTRLTVT.

A few counts support this clonotype. The genes are TRBV2 and TRBJ1-1, with a possible D match to TRBD1 (5 bases). V gave up 5 bases and J gave up 3 bases, with 13 bases separating them. The germline CDR1 and CDR2 sequences are SNHLY and FYNNEI. The CDR3 covers 14 residues. CDR3 in amino acids: CASSWGGVDTEAFF. The CDR3 region has the DNA TGTGCCAGCAGTTGGGGCGGGGTCGACACTGAAGCTTTCTTT. The full variable domain, completed using reference TRBV2 and TRBJ1-1, is EPEVTQTPSHQVTQMGQEVILRCVPISNHLYFYWYRQILGQKVEFLVSFYNNEISEKSEIFDDQFSVERPDGSNFTLKIRSTKLEDSAMYFCASSWGGVDTEAFFGQGTRLTVV.

With respect to this clonotype: With a much larger clone just one base away, this may be a read error. The rearrangement links TRBV10-3 to TRBJ2-7; TRBD2 aligns across 10 bases. The germline V gene has CDR1 ENHRY and CDR2 SYGVKD. There are 14 residues in the CDR3. The CDR3 loop is CTSSLAGVMNEQYF. The CDR3 coding sequence is TGTACCAGCAGTCTAGCGGGAGTAATGAACGAGCAGTACTTC.

This clonotype was seen many times. The chain is built from TRBV11-2 and TRBJ2-3; D ambiguous. Deletions cut 5 bases from V and 2 bases from J, with 11 bases between. The CDR3 consists of 14 residues. Germline V lookup: CDR1 SGHAT, CDR2 FQNNGV. In DNA form, the CDR3 reads TGTGCCAGCAGCCTTGGGTCCGACACAGATACGCAGTATTTT. As protein: CASSLGSDTDTQYF.

The chain couples TRBV7-3 to TRBJ2-3; 8 bases align to TRBD2. CDR1 is SGHTA, CDR2 FQGTGA, per germline. J gave up 4 bases and V 2 bases, and 8 bases lay outside the gene matches. The CDR3 is made up of 16 amino acids. The CDR3 coding sequence is TGTGCCAGCAGCTTAGCGGGGGGTCCTCCGGCAGATACGCAGTATTTT. Amino acids: CASSLAGGPPADTQYF.

This clonotype was counted only a few times. A much larger clone is a single base away; this may be a read error. The chain joins TRBV7-9 to TRBJ1-1; no reliable D call. CDR3 size: 13 residues. Trimming took 6 bases from V and 1 from J, leaving 9 bases between them. Germline CDR1 is SEHNR and CDR2 is FQNEAQ (reference sequence). CDR3 nucleotide sequence: TGTGCCAGCAGAACACCGCGGAACACTGAAGCTTTCTTT. It specifies CASRTPRNTEAFF.

As regards this clonotype: This may be a read error, as it is one base from a much larger clone. V gene TRBV20-1 combines with J gene TRBJ1-4; unclear D gene. Germline CDR1 is DFQATT and CDR2 is SNEGSKA (reference sequence). This CDR3 region has 14 residues. This CDR3 is CSARDRSSPEKLLF. CDR3 nucleotide sequence: TGCAGTGCTAGAGATAGGTCTAGCCCCGAAAAACTGTTGTTT.

The chain has TRBV24-1 and TRBJ2-3; no firm D call. Germline CDR1 KGHDR, CDR2 SFDVKD. This CDR3 comprises 13 residues. Trimming removed 9 bases from V and 2 bases from J, with 11 bases in between. CDR3 amino acids: CATGPSATDTQYF. The CDR3 DNA is TGTGCCACCGGACCGTCTGCCACAGATACGCAGTATTTT.

Regarding this clonotype: The junction departs from germline at one end; a sequencing error may be responsible. The chain employs TRBV7-9 and TRBJ1-6; D is possibly TRBD1 (5 bases). Germline CDR1 reads SEHNR; CDR2 reads FQNEAQ (reference sequence). This CDR3 spans 15 amino acids. The chain's CDR3 is CASSQDHGAASPLHF. The CDR3, as DNA: TGCGCCAGCAGCCAAGATCACGGGGCTGCTTCACCCCTCCACTTT.

This clonotype was seen a few times. A read error may be the cause here, since a much bigger clone is one base away. The rearrangement uses TRBV20-1 and TRBJ2-7, with D perhaps matching TRBD2 (6 bases). Germline V gene data show CDR1 as DFQATT and CDR2 as SNEGSKA (reference sequence). The CDR3 is 10 amino acids. V shed 5 bases and J shed 7 bases, with 9 bases lying between them. Written as DNA, the CDR3 is TGCAGTGCTCGGGAGAATGAGCAGTACTTC. The encoded protein is CSARENEQYF.

This chain uses TRBV7-2 with TRBJ2-1; perhaps TRBD2 as D (5 bases). The V and J ends lost 3 bases and 0 bases respectively, with 12 bases between them. The germline gives CDR1 SGHTA, CDR2 FQGNSA. The CDR3 consists of 16 residues. CDR3 loop: CASSLDPSSSYNEQFF. In DNA, the CDR3 is TGTGCCAGCAGCTTGGATCCTAGCAGCTCCTACAATGAGCAGTTCTTC.

Comment on this clonotype: An end of the junction does not agree with germline; a read error may underlie this. In nucleotides, the CDR3 is TGCGCCAGCAGCGTAGAAACAGAGAATAATTCATCCCTCCACTTT. Translation: CASSVETENNSSLHF. The chain is built from TRBV9 and TRBJ1-6; D ambiguous. CDR3 length: 15 amino acids. Germline-derived CDR1 and CDR2 are SGDLS and YYNGEE.

The CDR3 sequence is CASVPGQGGLEAFF. Written as DNA, the CDR3 is TGTGCCAGCGTACCCGGACAGGGCGGACTTGAAGCTTTCTTT. This chain links TRBV25-1 with TRBJ1-1; 8 nucleotides line up with TRBD1. There are 14 residues in the CDR3. After removal of 8 bases from V and 7 bases from J, the junction contained 12 bases not matched to a gene. Germline V gene sequence: CDR1 MGHDK, CDR2 SYGVNS.

This clonotype was counted only a few times. V is TRBV6-2 or TRBV6-3 and J is TRBJ2-7; either TRBD1 or TRBD2 may fit D (6 bases each). Trimming stripped 0 bases from V and 4 bases from J, with 13 bases between. CDR3 length equals 15 residues. Germline CDR1 and CDR2: MNHEY and SVGEGT. CDR3 sequence reads: CASSYSFEGGYEQYF. The CDR3 DNA reads as TGTGCCAGCAGTTACTCGTTTGAGGGGGGATACGAGCAGTACTTC.